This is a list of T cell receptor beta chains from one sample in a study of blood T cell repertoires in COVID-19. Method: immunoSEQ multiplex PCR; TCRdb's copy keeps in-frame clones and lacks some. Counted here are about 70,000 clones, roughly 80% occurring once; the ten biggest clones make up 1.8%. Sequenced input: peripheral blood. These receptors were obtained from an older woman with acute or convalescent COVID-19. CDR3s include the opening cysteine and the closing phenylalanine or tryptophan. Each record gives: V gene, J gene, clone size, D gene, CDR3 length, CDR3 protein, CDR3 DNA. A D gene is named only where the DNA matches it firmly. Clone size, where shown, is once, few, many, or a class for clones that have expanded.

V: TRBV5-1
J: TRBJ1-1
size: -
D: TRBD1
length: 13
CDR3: CASRGQGTAEAFF
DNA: TGCGCCAGCAGAGGACAGGGTACCGCCGAAGCTTTCTTT

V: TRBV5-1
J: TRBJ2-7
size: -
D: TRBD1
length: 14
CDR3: CASSFTGQNYEQYF
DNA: TGCGCCAGCAGCTTTACGGGACAGAACTACGAGCAGTACTTC

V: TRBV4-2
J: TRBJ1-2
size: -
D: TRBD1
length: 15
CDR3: CASSPSGTGVYGYTF
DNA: TGTGCCAGCAGCCCCTCCGGGACAGGGGTGTATGGCTACACCTTC

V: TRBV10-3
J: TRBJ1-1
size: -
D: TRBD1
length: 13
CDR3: CAISPGQTVEAFF
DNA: TGTGCCATCAGTCCGGGACAGACAGTTGAAGCTTTCTTT

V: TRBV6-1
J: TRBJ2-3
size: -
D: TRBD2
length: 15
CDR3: CASSETSGGADTQYF
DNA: TGTGCCAGCAGTGAAACTAGCGGGGGGGCAGATACGCAGTATTTT

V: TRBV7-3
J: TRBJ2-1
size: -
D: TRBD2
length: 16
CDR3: CASSPEASSGYNEQFF
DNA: TGTGCCAGCAGCCCCGAGGCGTCTAGCGGTTACAATGAGCAGTTCTTC

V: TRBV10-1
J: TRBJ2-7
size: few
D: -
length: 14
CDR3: CASSMTRDSYEQYF
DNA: TGCGCCAGCAGCATGACCCGGGACTCCTACGAGCAGTACTTC

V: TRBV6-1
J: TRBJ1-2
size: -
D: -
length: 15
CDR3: CASSEAFRENYGYTF
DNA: TGTGCCAGCAGTGAAGCGTTCCGGGAGAACTATGGCTACACCTTC

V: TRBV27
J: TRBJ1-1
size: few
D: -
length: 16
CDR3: CASSLEGGVANTEAFF
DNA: TGTGCCAGCAGCTTGGAGGGAGGGGTTGCCAACACTGAAGCTTTCTTT

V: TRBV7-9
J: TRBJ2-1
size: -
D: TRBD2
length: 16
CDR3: CASSWLTSGSYNEQFF
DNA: TGTGCCAGCAGCTGGTTGACTAGCGGGAGCTACAATGAGCAGTTCTTC

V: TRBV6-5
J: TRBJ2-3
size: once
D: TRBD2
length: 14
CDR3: CASSAGSSTDTQYF
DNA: TGTGCCAGCTCAGCGGGATCTAGCACAGATACGCAGTATTTT

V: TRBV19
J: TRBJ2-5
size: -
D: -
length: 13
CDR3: CASSIVSNRAQYF
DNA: TGTGCCAGTAGTATTGTTAGTAACAGGGCCCAGTACTTC

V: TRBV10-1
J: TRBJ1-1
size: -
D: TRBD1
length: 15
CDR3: CASSRQTGMNTEAFF
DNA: TGCGCCAGCAGTCGACAGACAGGGATGAACACTGAAGCTTTCTTT

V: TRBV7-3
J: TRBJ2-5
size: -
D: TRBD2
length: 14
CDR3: CASSSSSGSETQYF
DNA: TGTGCCAGCAGCTCCTCTAGCGGGAGTGAGACCCAGTACTTC

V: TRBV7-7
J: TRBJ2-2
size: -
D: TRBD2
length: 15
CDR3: CASSSAGGLAGELFF
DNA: TGTGCTAGCAGCTCAGCGGGGGGGCTCGCCGGGGAGCTGTTTTTT

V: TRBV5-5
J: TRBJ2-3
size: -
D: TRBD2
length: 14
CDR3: CASRLGGATDTQYF
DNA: TGTGCCAGCAGGCTCGGGGGGGCGACAGATACGCAGTATTTT

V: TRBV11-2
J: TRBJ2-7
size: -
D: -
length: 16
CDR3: CASSLVSAGPGHEQYF
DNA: TGTGCCAGCAGCTTAGTTTCCGCAGGGCCAGGGCACGAGCAGTACTTC

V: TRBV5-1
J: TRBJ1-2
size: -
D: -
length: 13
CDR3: CASSLDYNYGYTF
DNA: TGCGCCAGCAGCTTGGACTATAACTATGGCTACACCTTC

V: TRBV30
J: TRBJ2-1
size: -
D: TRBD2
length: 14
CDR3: CAWIGGAMNNEQFF
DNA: TGTGCCTGGATCGGGGGGGCGATGAACAATGAGCAGTTCTTC

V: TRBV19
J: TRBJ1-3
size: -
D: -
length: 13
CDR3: CASTGLSGNTIYF
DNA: TGTGCCAGTACAGGGCTTTCTGGAAACACCATATATTTT

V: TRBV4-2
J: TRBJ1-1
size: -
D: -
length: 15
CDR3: CASSQEGLLGTEAFF
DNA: TGTGCCAGCAGCCAAGAGGGACTCCTGGGGACTGAAGCTTTCTTT

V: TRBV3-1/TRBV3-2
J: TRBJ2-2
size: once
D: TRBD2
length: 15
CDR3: CASSHIAGGPGELFF
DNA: TGTGCCAGCAGCCATATAGCGGGGGGTCCCGGGGAGCTGTTTTTT

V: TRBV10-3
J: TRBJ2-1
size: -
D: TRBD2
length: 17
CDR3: CAISEKNLAGTYNEQFF
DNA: TGTGCCATCAGCGAAAAAAATCTAGCGGGAACCTACAATGAGCAGTTCTTC

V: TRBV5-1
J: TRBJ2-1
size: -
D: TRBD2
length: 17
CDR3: CASSSPGLAGVWNEQFF
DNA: TGCGCCAGCAGCTCCCCGGGACTAGCGGGAGTGTGGAATGAGCAGTTCTTC

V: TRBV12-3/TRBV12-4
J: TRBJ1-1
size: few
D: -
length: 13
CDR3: CASTGVPDTEAFF
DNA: TGTGCCAGCACAGGGGTTCCAGACACTGAAGCTTTCTTT

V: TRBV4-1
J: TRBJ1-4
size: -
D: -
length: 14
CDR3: CASSQESGREKLFF
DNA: TGCGCCAGCAGCCAAGAGTCAGGGCGGGAAAAACTGTTTTTT

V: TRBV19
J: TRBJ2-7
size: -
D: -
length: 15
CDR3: CASSIDRDTHYEQYF
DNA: TGTGCCAGTAGTATAGACCGGGACACCCACTACGAGCAGTACTTC